Sequencing of this TCR beta chain was carried out in a study of cytomegalovirus exposure and HLA in healthy donors. There are a few counts of this clone. With 60 Vbeta and 13 Jbeta primers, the PCR was carried out. Here immunoSEQ multiplex PCR was the method, and the copy in TCRdb shows in-frame clones only, minus some. This sample has about 130,000 clones, with about 81% found just once. J lost 3 bases, V lost 3 bases, and 5 bases had no gene match. The CDR3 is made up of 14 amino acids. CDR1 is SEHNR and CDR2 is FQNEAQ in the germline V gene (reference sequence). Sequenced sample: PBMCs. The gene calls are TRBV7-9 and TRBJ2-7, with 7 bases aligning to TRBD2. The TCR sequence derives from a young woman in good health and CMV-seronegative. The CDR3 is CASSFEGGGYEQYF. The CDR3 DNA sequence: TGTGCCAGCAGCTTTGAGGGCGGGGGCTACGAGCAGTACTTC.